This TCR beta chain came from a study of cytomegalovirus exposure and HLA in healthy donors (dated by TCRdb to between 2016 and 2019). Regarding the study in general: According to an earlier analysis of 550 to 700 of the donors, some 180 million T cells yielded 117 million unique TCR beta sequences and about 280 Gb of sequence data. About 310 gigabases of sequencing data and tens of millions of unique TCR sequences were included in an early release covering over 600 HLA-typed donors. Of the roughly 410 genotyped donors, roughly 76% were placed in the genetic ancestry cluster associated with self-reported Caucasian donors. The study aimed to test whether signatures of past pathogen exposure could be identified by cataloging public T cell receptors. The study used immunosequencing to profile the T cell repertoires of 600 to 850 subjects and linked those repertoires to cytomegalovirus serostatus. A separate validation cohort of about 110 different subjects was used in addition to the approximately 670-subject first cohort. To predict cytomegalovirus infection status, the study combined high-throughput TCR immunosequencing, statistical association of individual TCRs with disease status, and machine learning. A later analysis re-examined previously published TCR beta repertoires from just over 650 donors and added high-resolution HLA genotyping to investigate patterns of TCR occurrence. Rather than drawing on any new phenotypic data, the later analysis identified candidate immune exposures from TCR beta sequences and the way those sequences occurred across donors. An earlier analysis of some 600 of the donors applied high-throughput TCR beta sequencing to assess whether each TCR beta V gene segment acted as functional or pseudogenic. Alongside the repertoire data, information on donor age, sex, ethnicity and CMV serostatus was compiled. In a later genetic analysis, genome-wide SNP genotypes for 398 of the 666 donors were used, and that subset was treated as a discovery cohort. Every discovery cohort repertoire had been produced on one sequencing platform. HLA typing included class I and class II loci at four-digit resolution. Typing coverage varied by locus: roughly 629-640 donors for A, B, C, DRB1 and DQB1; around 560 for DQA1; nearly 610 for DPA1; under 490 for DPB1. Roughly five DR-DQ haplotypes were handled as single units for association and clustering because linkage in the cohort was strong. On average, around 240,000 unique TCR beta nucleotide sequences were sequenced per donor among fewer than 500 genotyped donors of the cohort, with around 19% of those sequences being non-productive. The full study reports these points: In a later analysis, more than 15,000 TCR beta sequences were associated with specific HLA alleles at a false discovery rate of 0.05. In a later analysis, TCR association rates were found to vary across HLA loci, with the most associated TCRs seen for DRB1 alleles and the fewest for HLA-C alleles. Linkage disequilibrium might explain the correlated functional status among segregating V segments, but an unknown experimental factor could not be excluded. Strong co-occurrence of HLA alleles, especially DR and DQ, made assigning TCR associations to individual alleles difficult. Only TCR beta chains were sequenced in this cohort, and the absence of alpha or paired-chain data limited detectable features. Compared with equally common non-associated chains, HLA-associated TCR beta chains in a later analysis were more clonally expanded and had lower generation probabilities. The 87-base-pair reads could not distinguish some IMGT-functional V segments, including TRBV6-2 and TRBV6-3, so those segments were excluded. The sequencing pipeline was judged likely to have produced a cluster of highly shared sequence variants as a technical artifact. In both the original and validation cohorts, the classifier was reported to diagnose cytomegalovirus status with high specificity and sensitivity. According to a later analysis, parvovirus B19, influenza, CMV and Epstein-Barr virus appeared linked to several top co-occurrence clusters. For the cohort, immune exposure information was limited to CMV serostatus. A further reported finding was that TCR beta sequences accurately predicted the HLA-A and HLA-B alleles for most subjects in the first cohort. The earlier analysis of about 600 of the donors excluded fewer than 20 rarely observed V segments, including chromosome 9 orphons, because counts were too low. Because HLA typing was unavailable for some donors at each locus, only the typed subset was used in association tests. In vitro tests confirmed that a few of the cytomegalovirus-associated TCR beta chains recognize cytomegalovirus antigens. A later genetic analysis associated a missense DCLRE1C variant with V-gene and J-gene trimming of TCR beta chains, and an independent cohort replicated the association. Compared with the roughly 710-donor mean, donors in an Asian-associated ancestry cluster had fewer N-insertions in productive TCRs, according to a later genetic analysis. In the study, some 160 TCR beta chains were listed as associated with cytomegalovirus. The authors suggested that the approach could potentially be generalized to other disease states and immunological phenotypes. Across donors, most TCR sequences were observed very rarely, whereas some public TCRs were present in many individuals. Sequencing depth was assumed to be roughly uniform across donors in the presence/absence analyses, though that assumption may not hold. According to a later analysis, most CMV-associated TCR beta chains appeared to be HLA-restricted, and the HLA associations seemed to be driven largely by CMV exposure. In an earlier analysis of more than 500 of the donors, most TCR beta V segments appeared in productive rearrangements about 87% or about 30% of the time, broadly matching IMGT annotations.

The germline V gene gives CDR1 as MNHEY and CDR2 as SVGAGI. V is cut by 2 bases and J by 11 bases, and the space between the germline ends is 19 bases. Including cysteine and phenylalanine, the CDR3 has 14 amino acids. CDR3 DNA is the only sequence kept; it has 42 bases, read in frame from the first base. The cohort comprised fewer than 750 healthy bone marrow donors. All cohort members were sampled while nominally healthy, although unrecorded immune exposures were likely present. The donor tested CMV seronegative, placing the donor among the roughly 400 seronegative members of the cohort. Every donor gave a peripheral blood sample, and the peripheral blood mononuclear cells from that sample were used for TCR beta sequencing. Genomic DNA extraction from the blood cell samples was performed with the Qiagen DNeasy Blood Extraction Kit. As to this clone: What antigen it recognizes has not been identified. No quality values exist for individual bases; no much larger clone is one base distant.

Libraries were built with the immunoSEQ multiplex PCR assay. A mixture of 60 forward primers for TCR Vbeta segments and 13 reverse primers for TCR Jbeta segments was used in the multiplex PCR. The CDR3 region of rearranged TCR beta genes was amplified from genomic DNA by a multiplex PCR assay. On the Illumina HiSeq System, the amplified TCR beta libraries were sequenced as 87-base-pair reads. The original pipeline was this. Across the roughly 600 repertoires, a later analysis counted about 81 million unique TCR beta chains, 8.5 million to 12 million of which were shared by at least two donors. Raw reads were error-corrected and collapsed into unique sequences by a nearest-neighbor algorithm in which closely related sequences were merged to remove PCR and sequencing errors. V, D and J gene segments were assigned by aligning CDR3 sequences to IMGT reference sequences. Each retained sequence needed at least a six-nucleotide match to both a V gene segment and a J gene segment. Rearrangements were classified as productive when the CDR3 lacked stop codons and remained in frame with V and J, and all other rearrangements were classified as non-productive. CDR3 was defined by IMGT convention, running from the second conserved V-encoded cysteine to the conserved J-encoded phenylalanine. Sequences without an unambiguous match to a single V gene segment were excluded from the earlier analysis of approximately 560 of the donors. An earlier analysis of 587 of the donors called V segments functional above 56.7% productive rearrangements and segregating when the between-donor standard deviation exceeded 5%. A statistical classification framework was built to diagnose cytomegalovirus status from the catalog of TCR beta chain sequences. A later analysis assigned V and J genes by comparing TCR nucleotide sequences with IMGT/GENE-DB human TR gene sequences. Using the TCRdist pipeline, a later analysis assigned CDR3 sequences along with most-parsimonious VDJ recombination scenarios. A later analysis defined each TCR beta chain by its CDR3 amino acid sequence plus V-gene family, and excluded reads lacking a unique V-gene family. To address suspected cross-contamination and a sequencing artifact, a later analysis removed 592 highly shared, low-generation-probability nucleotide sequences. In a later analysis, a clonal expansion index was calculated for each public chain from normalized within-repertoire ranks of inferred template counts. In a later analysis, generation probabilities were computed using a VDJ recombination model fitted to out-of-frame rearrangements, and the results were checked against IGoR. In a later analysis, TCR-TCR, TCR-HLA and TCR-CMV co-occurrence was scored with hypergeometric tests, and a repertoire-size bias correction was applied to TCR pairs. False discovery rates were estimated in a later analysis by permuting HLA or CMV assignments 20 times. In a later analysis, co-occurring TCRs were grouped using DBSCAN, and TCRdist sequence similarity was added for clustering within HLA-allele-positive subsets. Co-occurrence clustering excluded repertoires with fewer than 30,000 or more than 120,000 public chains, plus five with anomalous nucleotide sharing. TCRdb's version of the immuneACCESS table is confined to in-frame rearrangements and falls short of the full clone set. An unresolved V gene accounts for under half of the shortfall where checked; the remainder is of unknown origin. V, J and clone size were drawn from that table, and D and trimming were deduced from the DNA. For this sample there are roughly 100,000 clones; around 77% appear just once. Approximately 7.7% of the sample comes from the top ten.

The chain employs TRBV6-5 and TRBJ2-7, with a weak D call of TRBD2 (6 bases match). The clonotype was recovered from a female donor in good health and CMV-seronegative. The material sequenced was PBMCs. The CDR3 protein: CASSYPNRQGGEYF. At the DNA level, the sequence is TGTGCCAGCAGTTACCCCAACAGGCAGGGCGGGGAGTACTTC.